Detailed here is one T cell receptor beta chain. This entry belongs to a study of blood T cell repertoires in COVID-19. Only in-frame clones appear in the TCRdb table, and some are missing; sequencing was by immunoSEQ multiplex PCR. The table has 180,000 or so clones, 87% seen once. CDR1 SGHDT and CDR2 YYEEEE come from the germline V gene. The CDR3 consists of 15 residues. V dropped 0 bases and J dropped 7 bases, with 13 bases sitting between them. The gene calls are TRBV5-6 and TRBJ1-4; perhaps TRBD1 as D (5 bases). Input material: peripheral blood. This TCR came from a woman aged 45 to 65 with acute or convalescent COVID-19. The CDR3 reads CASSLAGGVIEKLFF. Written as DNA, the CDR3 is TGTGCCAGCAGCTTGGCCGGAGGGGTGATTGAAAAACTGTTTTTT.